Following are 6 T cell receptor beta chains from one sample sequenced in a study of cytomegalovirus exposure and HLA in healthy donors. 60 Vbeta and 13 Jbeta primers were used in PCR. Profiling relied on immunoSEQ multiplex PCR, and the TCRdb table lists in-frame clones only, not all of them. The sample gives more than 95,000 clones, over 80% of which show up once; 6.9% is in the top ten. The specimen was PBMCs. Source of these receptors: a man aged 25-45 years in good health and CMV-seropositive.

This clone was counted a few times. The rearrangement links TRBV30 to TRBJ1-4; TRBD1 might be the D (5 bases). Per the germline V gene, CDR1 is GTSNPN and CDR2 is SVGIG (reference sequence). Between the trimmed V and J ends, which lost 1 base and 8 bases, there was a span of 17 bases. This CDR3 region has 15 residues. The chain's CDR3 is CAWSASDSVQEKLFF. CDR3 nucleotides: TGTGCCTGGAGTGCCTCTGACAGTGTTCAAGAAAAACTGTTTTTT. Using reference TRBV30 and TRBJ1-4 for the parts outside the CDR3, the full variable domain is SQTIHQWPATLVQPVGSPLSLECTVEGTSNPNLYWYRQAAGRGLQLLFYSVGIGQISSEVPQNLSASRPQDRQFILSSKKLLLSDSGFYLCAWSASDSVQEKLFFGSGTQLSVL.

The J gene is TRBJ2-3, the V gene TRBV6-1, with 8 positions matching TRBD1. The CDR3 is 14 amino acids. The ends lost 6 bases at V and 6 bases at J; junction bases unmatched: 8. Per germline, CDR1 MNHNS and CDR2 SASEGT. As DNA, the CDR3 is TGTGCCAGCAGAGCCCAGGGGGCGACCGATACGCAGTATTTT. Residues: CASRAQGATDTQYF.

This chain uses TRBV6-1 with TRBJ1-5; 9 bases match TRBD1. The trim removed 7 bases at V and 5 bases at J, leaving 6 bases unmatched. This CDR3 comprises 14 residues. Germline V gene lookup returns CDR1 MNHNS and CDR2 SASEGT. In DNA form, the CDR3 reads TGTGCCAGCACCACGGGACAGGGTGATCAGCCCCAGCATTTT. Its translation is CASTTGQGDQPQHF.

The V gene is TRBV9, the J gene TRBJ2-3, with TRBD2 matching 12 bases. Trimming removed 0 bases from V and 0 bases from J; junction bases left unmatched: 8. The germline gives CDR1 SGDLS, CDR2 YYNGEE. This CDR3 has 19 residues. CDR3 region: CASSVGRLAGGCSTDTQYF. The CDR3 nucleotides read TGTGCCAGCAGCGTAGGGAGGCTAGCGGGGGGGTGTAGCACAGATACGCAGTATTTT.

This chain links TRBV5-1 with TRBJ2-5; D is undetermined. Germline V gene lookup returns CDR1 SGHRS and CDR2 YFSETQ. The CDR3 consists of 13 residues. V lost 0 bases to trimming and J lost 5 bases, with 8 bases between them. The CDR3: CASSLGGAETQYF. As DNA, the CDR3 is TGCGCCAGCAGCTTGGGAGGAGCCGAGACCCAGTACTTC.

The rearrangement links TRBV7-2 to TRBJ2-3; 11 bases are a match to TRBD2. The CDR3 length is 18 residues. The germline gives CDR1 SGHTA, CDR2 FQGNSA. The V segment lost 2 bases and the J segment 2 bases; nucleotides outside the gene matches: 9. DNA of the CDR3: TGTGCCAGCAGCTTAACGGAGTTTAGCGGGGGGGTCACAGATACGCAGTATTTT. Its protein is CASSLTEFSGGVTDTQYF.